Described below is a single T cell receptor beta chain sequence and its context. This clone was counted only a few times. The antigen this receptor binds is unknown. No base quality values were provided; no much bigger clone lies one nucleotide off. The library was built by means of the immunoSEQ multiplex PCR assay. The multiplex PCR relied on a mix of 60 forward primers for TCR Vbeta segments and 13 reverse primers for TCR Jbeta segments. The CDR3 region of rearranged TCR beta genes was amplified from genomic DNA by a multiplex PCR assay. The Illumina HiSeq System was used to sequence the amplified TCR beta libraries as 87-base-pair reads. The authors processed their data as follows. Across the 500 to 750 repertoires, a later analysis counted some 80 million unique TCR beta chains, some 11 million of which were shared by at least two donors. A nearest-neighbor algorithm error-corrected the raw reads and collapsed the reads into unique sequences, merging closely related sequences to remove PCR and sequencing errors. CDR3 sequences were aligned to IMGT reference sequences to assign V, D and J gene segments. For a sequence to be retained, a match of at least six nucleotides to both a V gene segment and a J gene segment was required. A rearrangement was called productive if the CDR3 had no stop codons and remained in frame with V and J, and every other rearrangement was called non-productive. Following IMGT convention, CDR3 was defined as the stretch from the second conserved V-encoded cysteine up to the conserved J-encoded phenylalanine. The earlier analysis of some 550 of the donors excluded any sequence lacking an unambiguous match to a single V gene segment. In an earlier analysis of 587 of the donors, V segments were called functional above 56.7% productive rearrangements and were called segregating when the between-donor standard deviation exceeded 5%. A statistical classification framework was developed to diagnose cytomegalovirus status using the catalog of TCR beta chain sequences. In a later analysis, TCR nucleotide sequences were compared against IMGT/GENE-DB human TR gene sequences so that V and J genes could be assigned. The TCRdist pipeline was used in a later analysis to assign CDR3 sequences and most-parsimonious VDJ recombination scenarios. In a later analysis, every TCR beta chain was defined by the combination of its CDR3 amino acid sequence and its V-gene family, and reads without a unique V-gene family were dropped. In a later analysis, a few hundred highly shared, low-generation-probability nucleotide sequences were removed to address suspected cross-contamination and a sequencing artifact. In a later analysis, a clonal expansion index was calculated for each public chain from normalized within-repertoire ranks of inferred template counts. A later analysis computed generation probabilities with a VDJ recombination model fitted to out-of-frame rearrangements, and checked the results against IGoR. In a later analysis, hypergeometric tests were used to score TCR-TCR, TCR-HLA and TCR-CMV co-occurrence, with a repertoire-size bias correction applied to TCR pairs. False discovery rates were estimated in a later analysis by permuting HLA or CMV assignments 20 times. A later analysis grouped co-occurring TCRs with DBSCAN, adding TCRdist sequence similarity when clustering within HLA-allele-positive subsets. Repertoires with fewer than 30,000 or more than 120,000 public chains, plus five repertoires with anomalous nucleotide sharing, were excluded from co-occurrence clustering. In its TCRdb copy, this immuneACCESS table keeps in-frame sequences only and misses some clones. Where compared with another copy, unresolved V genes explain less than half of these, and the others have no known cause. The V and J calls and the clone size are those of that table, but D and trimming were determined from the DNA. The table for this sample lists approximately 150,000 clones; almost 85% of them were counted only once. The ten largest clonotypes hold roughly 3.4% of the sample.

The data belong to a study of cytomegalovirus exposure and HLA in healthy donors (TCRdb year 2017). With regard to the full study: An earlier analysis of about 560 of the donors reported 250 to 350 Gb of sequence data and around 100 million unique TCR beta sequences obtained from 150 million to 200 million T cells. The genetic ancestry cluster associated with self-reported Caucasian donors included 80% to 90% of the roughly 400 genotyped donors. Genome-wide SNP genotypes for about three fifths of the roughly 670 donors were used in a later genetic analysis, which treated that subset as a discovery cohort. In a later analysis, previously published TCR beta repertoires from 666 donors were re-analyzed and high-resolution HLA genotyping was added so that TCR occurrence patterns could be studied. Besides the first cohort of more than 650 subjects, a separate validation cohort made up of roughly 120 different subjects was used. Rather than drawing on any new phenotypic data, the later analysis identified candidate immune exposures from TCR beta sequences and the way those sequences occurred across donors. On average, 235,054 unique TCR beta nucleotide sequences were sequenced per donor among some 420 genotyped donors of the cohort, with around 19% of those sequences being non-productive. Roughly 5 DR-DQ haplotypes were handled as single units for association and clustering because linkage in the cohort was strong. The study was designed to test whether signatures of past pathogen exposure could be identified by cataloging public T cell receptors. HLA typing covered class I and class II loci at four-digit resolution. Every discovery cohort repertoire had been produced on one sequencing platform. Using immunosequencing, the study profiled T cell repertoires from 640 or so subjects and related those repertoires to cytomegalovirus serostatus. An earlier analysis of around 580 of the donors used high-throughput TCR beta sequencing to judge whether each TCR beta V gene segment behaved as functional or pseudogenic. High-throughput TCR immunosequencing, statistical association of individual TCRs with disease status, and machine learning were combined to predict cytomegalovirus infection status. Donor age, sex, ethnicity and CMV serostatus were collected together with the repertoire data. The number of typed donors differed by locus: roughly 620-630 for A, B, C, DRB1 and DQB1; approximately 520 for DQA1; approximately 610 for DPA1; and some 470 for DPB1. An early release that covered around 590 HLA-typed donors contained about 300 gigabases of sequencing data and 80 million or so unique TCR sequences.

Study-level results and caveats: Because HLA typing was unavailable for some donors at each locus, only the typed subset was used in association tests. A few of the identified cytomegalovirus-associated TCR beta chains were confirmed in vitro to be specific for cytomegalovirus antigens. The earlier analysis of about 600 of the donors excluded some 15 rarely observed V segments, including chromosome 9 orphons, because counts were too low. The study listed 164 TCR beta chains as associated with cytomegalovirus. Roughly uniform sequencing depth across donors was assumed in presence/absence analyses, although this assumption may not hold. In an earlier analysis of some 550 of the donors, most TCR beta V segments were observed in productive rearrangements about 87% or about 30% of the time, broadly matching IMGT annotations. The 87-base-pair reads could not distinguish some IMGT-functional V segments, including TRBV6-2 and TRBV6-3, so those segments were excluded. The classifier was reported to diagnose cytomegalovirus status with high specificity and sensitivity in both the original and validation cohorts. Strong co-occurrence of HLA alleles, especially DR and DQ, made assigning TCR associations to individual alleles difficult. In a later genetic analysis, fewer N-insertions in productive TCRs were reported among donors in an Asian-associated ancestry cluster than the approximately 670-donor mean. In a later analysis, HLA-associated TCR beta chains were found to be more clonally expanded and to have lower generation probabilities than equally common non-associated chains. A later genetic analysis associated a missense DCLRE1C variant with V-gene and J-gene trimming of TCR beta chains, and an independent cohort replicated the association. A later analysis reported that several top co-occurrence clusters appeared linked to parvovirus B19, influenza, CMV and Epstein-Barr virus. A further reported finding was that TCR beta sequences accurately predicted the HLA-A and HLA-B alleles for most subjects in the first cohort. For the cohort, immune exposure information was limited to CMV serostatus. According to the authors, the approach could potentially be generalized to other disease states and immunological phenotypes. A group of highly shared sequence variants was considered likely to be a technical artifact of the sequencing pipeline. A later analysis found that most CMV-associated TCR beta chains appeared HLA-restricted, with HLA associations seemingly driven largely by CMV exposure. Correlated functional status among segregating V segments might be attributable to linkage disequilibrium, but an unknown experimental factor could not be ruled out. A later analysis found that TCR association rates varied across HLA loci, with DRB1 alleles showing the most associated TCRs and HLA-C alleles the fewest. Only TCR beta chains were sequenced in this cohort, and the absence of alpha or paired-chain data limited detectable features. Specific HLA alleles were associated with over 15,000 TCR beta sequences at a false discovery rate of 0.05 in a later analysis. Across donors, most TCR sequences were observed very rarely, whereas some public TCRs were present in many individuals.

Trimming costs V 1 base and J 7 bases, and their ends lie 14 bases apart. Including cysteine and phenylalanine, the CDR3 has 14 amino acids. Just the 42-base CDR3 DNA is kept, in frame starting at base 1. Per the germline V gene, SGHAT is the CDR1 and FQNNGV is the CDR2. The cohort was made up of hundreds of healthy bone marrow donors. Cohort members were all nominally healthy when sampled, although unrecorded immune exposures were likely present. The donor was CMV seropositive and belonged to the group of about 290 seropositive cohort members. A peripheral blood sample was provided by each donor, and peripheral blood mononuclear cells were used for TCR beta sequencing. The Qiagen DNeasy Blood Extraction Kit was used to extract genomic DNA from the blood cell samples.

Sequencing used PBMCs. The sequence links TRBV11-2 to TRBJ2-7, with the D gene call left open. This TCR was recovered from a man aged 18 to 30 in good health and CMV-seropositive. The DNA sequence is TGTGCCAGCAGCTTAGCCCGTGGGCCGTGGGAGCAGTACTTC. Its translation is CASSLARGPWEQYF.